The next 9 T cell receptor beta chains were all read from a single sample in a study of blood T cell repertoires in COVID-19. The method was immunoSEQ multiplex PCR; TCRdb's version includes in-frame clones alone and lacks a portion of them. The table lists 200,000 to 250,000 clones, almost 85% of them singletons. Specimen: peripheral blood. These TCRs come from a woman aged 65 to 85 with COVID-19, enrolled during active disease.

Concerning this clone: Other DNA variants within this sample encode the same CDR3. The chain recombines TRBV12-3 or TRBV12-4 with TRBJ1-2, with D unresolved. The CDR3 extends over 11 amino acids. V was trimmed by 4 bases and J by 4 bases, leaving 4 bases between them. The CDR3: CASSSFYGYTF. The DNA for the CDR3 is TGTGCCAGCAGTTCCTTCTATGGCTACACCTTC.

The sample holds one count of this clone. The CDR3 bases are TGTGCCAGCAGCTTAGCCCCGGGCGGGGCGGGCCGGGTAGTCGGCTACACCTTC. Protein: CASSLAPGGAGRVVGYTF. The chain recombines TRBV11-3 with TRBJ1-2; tentative D call: TRBD1 (5 bases). V was trimmed by 1 base and J by 8 bases, leaving 26 bases between them. The CDR3 extends over 18 amino acids. From germline, CDR1 is SGHNT and CDR2 YENEEA.

The chain has TRBV9 and TRBJ2-3; the D is unclear. The V end lost 0 bases, the J end lost 2 bases, and 13 bases lay between the germline ends. Per germline, CDR1 SGDLS and CDR2 YYNGEE. This CDR3 has 16 residues. CDR3 coding DNA: TGTGCCAGCAGCGTAGCTGGTCGCGGTAACACAGATACGCAGTATTTT. This codes for CASSVAGRGNTDTQYF.

The V gene is TRBV7-2, the J gene TRBJ2-2; D perhaps matches TRBD1 (6 bases). V lost 6 bases and J 2 bases, leaving 16 bases between the germline ends. CDR1 and CDR2 from the germline V gene are SGHTA and FQGNSA. CDR3 length equals 16 residues. The CDR3 reads CASSQRGGVNTGELFF. DNA for the CDR3: TGTGCCAGCAGTCAAAGAGGGGGAGTTAACACCGGGGAGCTGTTTTTT. The whole variable domain, remainder taken from reference TRBV7-2 and TRBJ2-2, is GAGVSQSPSNKVTEKGKDVELRCDPISGHTALYWYRQSLGQGLEFLIYFQGNSAPDKSGLPSDRFSAERTGGSVSTLTIQRTQQEDSAVYLCASSQRGGVNTGELFFGEGSRLTVL.

This chain connects TRBV25-1 to TRBJ2-2; D possibly corresponds to TRBD1 (6 bases). There are 16 residues in the CDR3. Germline-derived CDR1 and CDR2 are MGHDK and SYGVNS. Trimming cost V 6 bases and J 0 bases, with 14 bases left between them. CDR3 in DNA: TGTGCCAGCAGAGGTTGGGGGCTCCCGAACACCGGGGAGCTGTTTTTT. As protein: CASRGWGLPNTGELFF.

This sequence joins TRBV9 and TRBJ1-3, with 7 bases matching TRBD1. V lost 4 bases and J lost 1; bases outside the gene matches: 8. The germline V gene encodes CDR1 SGDLS and CDR2 YYNGEE. This CDR3 spans 16 amino acids. The CDR3 protein is CASSLGQASSGNTIYF. The CDR3 DNA reads as TGTGCCAGCAGCCTCGGACAGGCATCTTCTGGAAACACCATATATTTT.

CDR3 region: CASSLQGPNSPLHF. In DNA, the CDR3 is TGTGCCAGCAGCTTGCAGGGCCCAAATTCACCCCTCCACTTT. The V call is TRBV5-4, the J call TRBJ1-6; weak D call: TRBD1 (5 bases). The CDR3 is made up of 14 amino acids. Trimming pared 1 base from V and 7 bases from J, leaving 9 bases between. Germline lookup yields CDR1 SGHNT and CDR2 YYREEE (reference sequence).

This sequence joins TRBV7-2 and TRBJ2-6; 8 bases fit TRBD2. The CDR3 spans 16 residues. V lost 2 bases and J lost 3; bases outside the gene matches: 3. Looked up from germline, CDR1 is SGHTA and CDR2 is FQGNSA. The CDR3 region has the DNA TGTGCCAGCAGCTTATCCGGGGGGGATGGGGCCAACGTCCTGACTTTC. Protein product: CASSLSGGDGANVLTF.

This clone is a singleton in its sample. The CDR3 reads CASSQVRDRANEQFF. The DNA for the CDR3 is TGCGCCAGCAGCCAAGTCCGGGACAGGGCAAATGAGCAGTTCTTC. The V and J genes are TRBV4-3 and TRBJ2-1, with 9 bases matching TRBD1. The germline V gene encodes CDR1 LGHNA and CDR2 YSLEER. V was pared by 1 base and J by 7 bases, with 5 bases of the junction left unmatched. The CDR3 contains 15 residues.